The sequence of this T cell receptor beta chain was determined in a study of blood T cell repertoires in COVID-19 (dated by TCRdb to 2020 to 2021). Study-wide context: Samples from collaborators originated in the United States, Italy and Spain and spanned both the acute and convalescent phases of COVID-19. The prospective study material was composed of cDNA or gDNA derived from T cells, B-cell-depleted T cells, or PBMCs. The repertoires were released in a freely available public database intended as a resource for research on the immune response to SARS-CoV-2. Where HLA class I and class II types were available, the types were taken from metadata supplied by the sample provider, not from assay-based typing. Samples were obtained from the ongoing ImmuneRACE study (first 160 participants) and from about 1,300 subjects provided by 6 global collaborators. A de-identified subject ID, COVID-19 status, age in years and sex were almost always included in the sample metadata. The dataset comprised deeply sampled blood TCRbeta repertoires from subjects exposed to, actively infected with, or recovered from COVID-19. The research as a whole found: The amount of clinical and demographic metadata varied by source and participant and was provided uncurated.

Each collaborating institution followed its own protocols to collect whole blood in K2EDTA tubes. For TCRbeta analysis, collaborator samples were shipped as frozen whole blood, as isolated PBMCs, or as DNA extracted from either sample type. As to this clone: The antigen it binds to is not known. No per-base quality is available; no much larger clone lies one base away.

TCRbeta CDR3 regions were amplified from genomic DNA using the immunoSEQ Assay, a bias-controlled multiplex PCR. As for how the authors treated the data: Nucleated cell counts per sample were estimated from amplification of reference gene primers within the assay. Sequence reads were collapsed and filtered to measure the absolute abundance of every unique TCRbeta CDR3 rearrangement. For each sample, productive Simpson clonality was calculated by taking the square root of Simpson's diversity index across productive rearrangements. TCRdb retrieved this table from immuneACCESS and kept in-frame rearrangements only. Not all clones are present; in checked studies, unresolved V genes account for under half, and no reason is known for the remainder. V, J and clone size are taken as reported in that table, and D and trimming were inferred from the DNA itself. For this sample there are about 150,000 clones; 80% appear just once. The leading ten clones occupy about 0.5% of the sample.

Via the germline V gene (reference sequence), CDR1 is SEHNR and CDR2 FQNEAQ. Cut back by 5 bases and 0 bases, the V and J ends lie 13 bases apart. From its cysteine to its phenylalanine, the CDR3 spans 15 amino acids. Just the 45-base CDR3 DNA is kept, in frame starting at base 1. This chain joins TRBV7-9 to TRBJ1-1, with an unclear D gene assignment. The source material was peripheral blood. The origin of this receptor is a man between 60 and 75 years old with acute or convalescent COVID-19. The nucleotide sequence reads as follows: TGTGCCAGCAGCCTGGCGCGGAGTGTGAACACTGAAGCTTTCTTT. Its translation is CASSLARSVNTEAFF.